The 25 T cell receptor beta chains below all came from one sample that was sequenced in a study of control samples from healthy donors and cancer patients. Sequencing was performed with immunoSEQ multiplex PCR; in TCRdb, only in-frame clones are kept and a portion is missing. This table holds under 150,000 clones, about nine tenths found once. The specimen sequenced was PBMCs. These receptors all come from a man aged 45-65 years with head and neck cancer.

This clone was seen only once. The CDR3 reads CASSLGSRGQFF. CDR3 sequence (DNA): TGCGCCAGCAGCTTGGGGTCGCGAGGGCAGTTCTTC. The gene calls are TRBV5-1 and TRBJ2-1; the D is unclear. The CDR3 contains 12 residues. The germline gives CDR1 SGHRS, CDR2 YFSETQ. Trimming shortened V by 0 bases and J by 12 bases, and 10 bases separated the two germline ends.

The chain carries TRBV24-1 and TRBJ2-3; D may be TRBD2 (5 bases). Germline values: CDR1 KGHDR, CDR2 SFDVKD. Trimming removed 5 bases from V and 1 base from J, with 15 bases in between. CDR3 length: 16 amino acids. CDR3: CATSAGERWGTDTQYF. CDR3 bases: TGTGCCACCAGTGCTGGGGAGAGGTGGGGCACAGATACGCAGTATTTT.

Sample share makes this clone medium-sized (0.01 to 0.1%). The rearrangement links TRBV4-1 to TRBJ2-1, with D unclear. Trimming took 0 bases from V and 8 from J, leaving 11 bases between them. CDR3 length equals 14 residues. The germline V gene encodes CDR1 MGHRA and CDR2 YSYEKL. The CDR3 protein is CASSQDMTRDEQFF. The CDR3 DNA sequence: TGCGCCAGCAGCCAAGACATGACAAGGGATGAGCAGTTCTTC.

This CDR3 is CATSDPTDPVGGSDTQYF. CDR3 DNA: TGTGCCACCAGTGACCCGACAGATCCGGTCGGCGGGAGCGATACGCAGTATTTT. The chain combines TRBV24-1 with TRBJ2-3; 7 bases agree with TRBD2. Germline loops: CDR1 KGHDR, CDR2 SFDVKD. Unmatched junction bases numbered 18, after V lost 4 bases and J lost 6 bases. CDR3 length: 18 residues.

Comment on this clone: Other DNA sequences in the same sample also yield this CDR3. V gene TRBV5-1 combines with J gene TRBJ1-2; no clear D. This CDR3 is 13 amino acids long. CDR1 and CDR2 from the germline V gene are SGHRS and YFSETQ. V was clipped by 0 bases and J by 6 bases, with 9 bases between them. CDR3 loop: CASSLAAGDGYTF. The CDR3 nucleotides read TGCGCCAGCAGCTTGGCCGCAGGAGATGGCTACACCTTC.

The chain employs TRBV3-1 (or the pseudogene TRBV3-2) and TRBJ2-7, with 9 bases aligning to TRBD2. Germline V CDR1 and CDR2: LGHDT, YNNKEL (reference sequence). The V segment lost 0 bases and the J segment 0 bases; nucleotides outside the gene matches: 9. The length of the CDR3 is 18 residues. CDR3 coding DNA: TGTGCCAGCAGCCAAGATCCCCACCTAGCGGGGTCCTCCTACGAGCAGTACTTC. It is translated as CASSQDPHLAGSSYEQYF.

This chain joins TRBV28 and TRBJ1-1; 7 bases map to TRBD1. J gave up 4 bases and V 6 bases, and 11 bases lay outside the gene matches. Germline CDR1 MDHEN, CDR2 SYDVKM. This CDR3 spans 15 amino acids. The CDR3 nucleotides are TGTGCCAGCAGACGCCCGACAGGGATTATCACTGAAGCTTTCTTT. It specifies CASRRPTGIITEAFF.

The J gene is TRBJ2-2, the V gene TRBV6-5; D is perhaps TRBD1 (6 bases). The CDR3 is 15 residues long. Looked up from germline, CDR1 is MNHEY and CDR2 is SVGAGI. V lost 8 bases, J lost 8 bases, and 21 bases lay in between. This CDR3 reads CASSERGREAGELFF. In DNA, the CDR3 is TGTGCCAGCTCTGAGAGGGGGAGAGAGGCTGGGGAGCTGTTTTTT.

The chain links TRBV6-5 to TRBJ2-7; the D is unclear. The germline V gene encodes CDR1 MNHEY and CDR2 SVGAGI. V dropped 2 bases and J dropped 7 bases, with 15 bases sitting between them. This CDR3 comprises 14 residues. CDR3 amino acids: CASSYPGRRWEQYF. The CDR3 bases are TGTGCCAGCAGTTACCCAGGCCGGAGATGGGAGCAGTACTTC.

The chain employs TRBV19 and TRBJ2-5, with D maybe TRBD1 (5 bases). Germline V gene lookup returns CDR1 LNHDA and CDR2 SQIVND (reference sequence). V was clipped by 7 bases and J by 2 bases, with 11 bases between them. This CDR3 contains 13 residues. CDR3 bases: TGTGCCAGTAATGTCGGACATCAAGAGACCCAGTACTTC. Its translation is CASNVGHQETQYF. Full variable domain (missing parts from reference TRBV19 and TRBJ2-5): DGGITQSPKYLFRKEGQNVTLSCEQNLNHDAMYWYRQDPGQGLRLIYYSQIVNDFQKGDIAEGYSVSREKKESFPLTVTSAQKNPTAFYLCASNVGHQETQYFGPGTRLLVL.

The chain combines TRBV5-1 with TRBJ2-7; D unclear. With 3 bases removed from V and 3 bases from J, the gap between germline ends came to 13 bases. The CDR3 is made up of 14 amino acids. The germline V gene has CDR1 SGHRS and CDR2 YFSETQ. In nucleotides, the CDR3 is TGCGCCAGCAGCTCACGGGTTGAGGACTACGAGCAGTACTTC. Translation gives CASSSRVEDYEQYF.

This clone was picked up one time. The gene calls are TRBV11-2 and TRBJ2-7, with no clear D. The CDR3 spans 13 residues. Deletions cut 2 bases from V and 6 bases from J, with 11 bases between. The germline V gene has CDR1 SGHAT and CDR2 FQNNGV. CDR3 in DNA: TGTGCCAGCAGCTTATTAAGTAAGGCCGAGCAGTACTTC. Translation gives CASSLLSKAEQYF.

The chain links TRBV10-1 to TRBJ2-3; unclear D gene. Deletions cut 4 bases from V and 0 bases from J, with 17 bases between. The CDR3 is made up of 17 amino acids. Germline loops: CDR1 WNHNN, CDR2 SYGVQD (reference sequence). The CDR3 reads CASSGVSSGSSTDTQYF. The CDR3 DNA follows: TGCGCCAGCAGTGGGGTTTCTAGTGGATCTAGCACAGATACGCAGTATTTT.

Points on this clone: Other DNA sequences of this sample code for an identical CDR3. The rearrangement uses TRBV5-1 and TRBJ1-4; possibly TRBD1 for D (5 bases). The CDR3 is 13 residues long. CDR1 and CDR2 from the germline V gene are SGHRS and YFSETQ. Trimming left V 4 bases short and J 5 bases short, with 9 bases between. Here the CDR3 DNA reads TGCGCCAGCAGCCCGGGACCCAATGAAAAACTGTTTTTT. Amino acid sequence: CASSPGPNEKLFF.

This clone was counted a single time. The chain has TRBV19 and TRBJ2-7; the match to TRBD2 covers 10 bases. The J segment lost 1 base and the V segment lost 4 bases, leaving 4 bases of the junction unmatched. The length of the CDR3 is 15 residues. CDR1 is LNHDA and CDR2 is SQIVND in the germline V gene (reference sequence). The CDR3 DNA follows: TGTGCCAGTAGTAGGACTAGCGGATCTTCCTACGAGCAGTACTTC. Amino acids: CASSRTSGSSYEQYF. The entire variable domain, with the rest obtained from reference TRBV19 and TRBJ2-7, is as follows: DGGITQSPKYLFRKEGQNVTLSCEQNLNHDAMYWYRQDPGQGLRLIYYSQIVNDFQKGDIAEGYSVSREKKESFPLTVTSAQKNPTAFYLCASSRTSGSSYEQYFGPGTRLTVT.

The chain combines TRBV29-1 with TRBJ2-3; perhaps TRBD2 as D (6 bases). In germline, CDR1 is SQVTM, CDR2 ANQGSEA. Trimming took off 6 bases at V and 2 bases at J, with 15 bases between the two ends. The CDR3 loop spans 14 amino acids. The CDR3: CSVGGGTFTDTQYF. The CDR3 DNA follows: TGCAGCGTGGGTGGGGGGACTTTCACAGATACGCAGTATTTT.

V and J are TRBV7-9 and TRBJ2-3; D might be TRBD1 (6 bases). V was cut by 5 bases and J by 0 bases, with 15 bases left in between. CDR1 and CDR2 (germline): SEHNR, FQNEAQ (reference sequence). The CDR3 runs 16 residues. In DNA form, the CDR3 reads TGTGCCAGCAGCCCGAGGGGGTCCGCTAGCACAGATACGCAGTATTTT. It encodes CASSPRGSASTDTQYF. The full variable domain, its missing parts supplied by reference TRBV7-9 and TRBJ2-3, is DTGVSQNPRHKITKRGQNVTFRCDPISEHNRLYWYRQTLGQGPEFLTYFQNEAQLEKSRLLSDRFSAERPKGSFSTLEIQRTEQGDSAMYLCASSPRGSASTDTQYFGPGTRLTVL.

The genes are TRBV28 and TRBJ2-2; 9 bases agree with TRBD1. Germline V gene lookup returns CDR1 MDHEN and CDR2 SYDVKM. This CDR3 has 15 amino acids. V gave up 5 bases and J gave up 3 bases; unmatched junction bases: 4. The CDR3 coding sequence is TGTGCCAGCAGTACCCGGGACAGGGACACCGGGGAGCTGTTTTTT. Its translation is CASSTRDRDTGELFF.

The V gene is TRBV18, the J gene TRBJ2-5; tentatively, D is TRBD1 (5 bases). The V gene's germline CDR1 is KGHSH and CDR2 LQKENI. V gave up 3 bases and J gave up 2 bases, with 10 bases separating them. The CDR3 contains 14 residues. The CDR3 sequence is CASSPREPQETQYF. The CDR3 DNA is TGTGCCAGCTCACCCAGGGAACCTCAAGAGACCCAGTACTTC.

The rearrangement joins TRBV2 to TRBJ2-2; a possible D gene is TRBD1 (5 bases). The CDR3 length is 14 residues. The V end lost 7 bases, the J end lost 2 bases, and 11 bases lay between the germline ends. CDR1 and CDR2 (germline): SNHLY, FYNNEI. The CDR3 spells CASKQESNTGELFF. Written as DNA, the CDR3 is TGTGCCAGCAAACAGGAATCTAACACCGGGGAGCTGTTTTTT.

Here the CDR3 reads CASSFSWGYGYTF. DNA of the CDR3: TGTGCCAGCAGTTTTTCCTGGGGCTATGGCTACACCTTC. The chain combines TRBV27 with TRBJ1-2; D is uncertain. This CDR3 comprises 13 residues. CDR1 and CDR2 (germline): MNHEY, SMNVEV (reference sequence). Trimming took 3 bases from V and 4 from J, leaving 9 bases between them.

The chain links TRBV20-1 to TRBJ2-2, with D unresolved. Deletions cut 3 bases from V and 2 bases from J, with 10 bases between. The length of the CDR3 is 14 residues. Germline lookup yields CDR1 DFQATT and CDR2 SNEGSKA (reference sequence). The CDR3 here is CSASPTINTGELFF. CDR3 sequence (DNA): TGCAGTGCTAGTCCCACTATCAACACCGGGGAGCTGTTTTTT.

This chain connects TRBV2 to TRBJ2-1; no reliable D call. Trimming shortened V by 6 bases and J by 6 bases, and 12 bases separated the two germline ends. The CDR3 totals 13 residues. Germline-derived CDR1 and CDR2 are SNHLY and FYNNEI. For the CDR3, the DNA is TGTGCCAGCAGGGGTAGTTTTGGCAATGAGCAGTTCTTC. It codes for CASRGSFGNEQFF.

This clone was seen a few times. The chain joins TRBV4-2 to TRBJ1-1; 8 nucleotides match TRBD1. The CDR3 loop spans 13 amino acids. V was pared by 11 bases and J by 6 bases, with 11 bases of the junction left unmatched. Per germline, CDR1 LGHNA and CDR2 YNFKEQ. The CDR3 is CASNGDRGSEAFF. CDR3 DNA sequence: TGTGCCTCCAATGGAGACAGGGGTTCTGAAGCTTTCTTT.

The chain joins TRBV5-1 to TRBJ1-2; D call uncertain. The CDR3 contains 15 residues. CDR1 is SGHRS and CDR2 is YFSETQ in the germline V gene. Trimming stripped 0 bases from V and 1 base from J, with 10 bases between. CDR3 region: CASSLEFGDNYGYTF. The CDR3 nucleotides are TGCGCCAGCAGCTTGGAATTTGGGGATAACTATGGCTACACCTTC.